This TCR beta chain derives from a study of graft-versus-host responses after intestinal transplantation. Looking at the study overall: Multivisceral, liver-intestinal, or isolated intestinal grafts were transplanted into recipients. Study-level results: Among circulating GvH clones, peak levels were associated with early post-transplant declines in HvG clones. Clonal ratios of graft-versus-host to host-versus-graft in allografts were high for patients exhibiting graft-donor T cell macrochimerism. Recipient marrow contained GvH clones, some of which appeared first in ileum or blood.

This clone turned up a few times. The CDR3 consists of 13 residues. Germline CDR1 is MNHEY and CDR2 is SMNVEV (reference sequence). With 8 bases removed from V and 4 bases from J, the gap between germline ends came to 15 bases. The assay was immunoSEQ multiplex PCR, and TCRdb's table has in-frame clones only and misses some. The table shows approximately 14,000 clones, with approximately 32% occurring only once. The sequencing here drew on alloreactive CD4+ T cells from a mixed lymphocyte reaction culture, taken before intestinal transplant. The subset here: CFSE-low proliferating T cells sorted from roughly six-day pre-transplant mixed lymphocyte reaction (GvH or HvG direction). The genes are TRBV27 and TRBJ2-7; possibly TRBD1 for D (6 bases). The TCR was taken from a human patient who received an intestinal transplant. The CDR3 nucleotides read TGTGCCAGCCCGCAAAAGGGGGAATACGAGCAGTACTTC. Translated: CASPQKGEYEQYF.